This TCR beta chain was obtained from a study of shared clonotypes between healthy human individuals. Study information: The cohort had a couple of women and three men, ages 18 to 49.

Sorted-subset replicate PCRs used around 0.2 ug DNA, roughly 28,000 T cell genomes. Profiling relied on immunoSEQ multiplex PCR, and the TCRdb table lists in-frame clones only, not all of them. The table records under 850,000 clones, roughly 72% of them present only once. CDR1 and CDR2 (germline): SEHNR, FQNEAQ (reference sequence). Trimming cost V 5 bases and J 9 bases, with 22 bases left between them. CDR3 length: 16 amino acids. Sequenced material: memory CD4+ T cells sorted from blood. Subset here: CD45RA-negative fraction. The rearrangement joins TRBV7-9 to TRBJ2-2, with D tentatively TRBD1 (6 bases). The sequence was obtained from a woman aged 30 to 39 in good health. CDR3 sequence reads: CASSPATGQLRRELFF. CDR3 sequence (DNA): TGTGCCAGCAGCCCCGCCACCGGACAGCTACGGCGGGAGCTGTTTTTT.